This TCR beta chain is from a study of blood T cell repertoires in COVID-19. Looking at the study overall: COVID-19 samples from acute and convalescent phases originated in the United States, Italy and Spain. PBMCs, B-cell-depleted T cells, or T cells provided the cDNA or gDNA that made up the material.

V lost 8 bases and J 6 bases, leaving 13 bases between the germline ends. Germline CDR1 is MNHEY and CDR2 is SVGAGI. The CDR3 covers 12 residues. Per the authors' pipeline: Amplification from reference gene primers served as the basis for estimated nucleated cell counts. Only in-frame clones appear in the TCRdb table, and some are missing; sequencing was by immunoSEQ multiplex PCR. V and J calls and clone size are those listed in that table; D and trimming were worked out from the DNA. The sample shows fewer than 250,000 clones, roughly 80% of them seen only once. This sequence was found in a woman between 65 and 79 years old with active or convalescent COVID-19. Material for sequencing was peripheral blood. The V call is TRBV6-5, the J call TRBJ1-1; no firm D call. CDR3 nucleotide sequence: TGTGCCAGCCTAGGGTTGGGAGCTGAAGCTTTCTTT. Translated: CASLGLGAEAFF.